A selection of T cell receptor beta chains follows, all from one sample in a study of read filtering for tumor transcriptome and immune sequencing. TCRdb itself ran the reads through MiXCR, one entry per CDR3 protein. The repertoire includes approximately 140,000 distinct CDR3 sequences, approximately 13% of them detected once, and just under 8.5% sits in the top ten. Input material: a population of CD138-negative cells sorted from bone marrow. The receptors shown here come from a donor at least 40 years old with multiple myeloma. Both conserved end residues are part of each CDR3. D genes are given only for firm matches. Part of the rows lack a size; the others show once, few, many or a class for expanded clones.

J gene	clone size	V gene	D gene	CDR3 protein	CDR3 DNA
TRBJ2-7	many	TRBV6-5	TRBD2	CASQRLSGSSYEQYF	TGTGCCAGCCAGCGGCTCAGCGGGAGCTCCTACGAGCAGTACTTC
TRBJ2-7	many	TRBV6-1	TRBD2	CASSPLAGEYEQYF	TGTGCCAGCAGCCCACTAGCGGGAGAATACGAGCAGTACTTC
TRBJ2-1	many	TRBV11-1	.	CASSFFREGDEQFF	TGTGCCAGCAGCTTTTTCAGGGAAGGTGATGAGCAGTTCTTC
TRBJ2-5	.	TRBV29-1	TRBD2	CSVGVAGGRQETQYF	TGCAGCGTTGGTGTAGCGGGAGGGCGGCAAGAGACCCAGTACTTC
TRBJ1-5	many	TRBV3-1	.	CASSQLNQPQHF	TGTGCCAGCAGCCAACTCAATCAGCCCCAGCATTTT
TRBJ2-3	many	TRBV4-3	.	CASSQDWGPSTDTQYF	TGCGCCAGCAGCCAAGATTGGGGGCCTAGCACAGATACGCAGTATTTT
TRBJ1-5	many	TRBV4-1	.	CASSQSFRSNYQPQHF	TGCGCCAGCAGCCAATCATTTAGGTCAAATTATCAGCCCCAGCATTTT
TRBJ2-6	many	TRBV5-1	TRBD2	CASSSPPGLAGAGGANVLTF	TGCGCCAGCAGCTCGCCACCGGGACTAGCGGGAGCAGGTGGGGCCAACGTCCTGACTTTC
TRBJ1-1	few	TRBV7-9	.	CASSLSGTEAFF	TGTGCCAGCAGCTTAAGTGGGACTGAAGCTTTCTTT
TRBJ2-4	many	TRBV7-9	.	CASSLEVRLAKNIQYF	TGTGCCAGCAGCTTAGAGGTCCGGCTAGCCAAAAACATTCAGTACTTC
TRBJ2-7	.	TRBV4-2	TRBD2	CASSHLAGDAYEQYF	TGTGCCAGCAGCCATCTAGCGGGAGATGCCTACGAGCAGTACTTC
TRBJ2-7	.	TRBV2	.	CASSEAGQITYEQYF	TGTGCCAGCAGTGAAGCTGGACAGATCACCTACGAGCAGTACTTC
TRBJ2-7	many	TRBV4-3	TRBD2	CASSLSGSFSYEQYF	TGCGCCAGCAGCCTGAGCGGGAGTTTCTCCTACGAGCAGTACTTC
TRBJ2-7	many	TRBV7-9	.	CASSRERYEQYF	TGTGCCAGCAGCAGAGAGCGCTACGAGCAGTACTTC
TRBJ2-5	many	TRBV4-1	TRBD1	CASSQTGLETQYF	TGCGCCAGCAGCCAGACAGGGTTGGAGACCCAGTACTTC
TRBJ2-7	many	TRBV6-2/TRBV6-3	TRBD2	CASSSSGSPAYEQYF	TGTGCCAGCAGCTCTAGCGGGAGTCCCGCCTACGAGCAGTACTTC
TRBJ2-7	many	TRBV3-1	.	CASSQGLEGYEQYF	TGTGCCAGCAGCCAGGGGCTAGAAGGCTACGAGCAGTACTTC
TRBJ2-6	many	TRBV29-1	TRBD1	CSVETGRSGANVLTF	TGCAGCGTAGAGACAGGGCGCTCTGGGGCCAACGTCCTGACTTTC
TRBJ1-1	many	TRBV12-3/TRBV12-4	.	CASSRGWNTEAFF	TGTGCCAGCAGCCGTGGCTGGAACACTGAAGCTTTCTTT
TRBJ2-7	.	TRBV7-9	TRBD2	CASSLRGGFYEQYF	TGTGCCAGCAGCCTCCGGGGGGGCTTTTACGAGCAGTACTTC
TRBJ2-1	few	TRBV6-6	TRBD2	CASMPGLAGLEQFF	TGTGCCAGCATGCCGGGACTAGCGGGACTTGAGCAGTTCTTC
TRBJ2-1	many	TRBV5-6	.	CASSARTNEDEQFF	TGTGCCAGCAGCGCCCGGACTAACGAGGATGAGCAGTTCTTC
TRBJ1-5	many	TRBV7-3	.	CASSLSGLSNQPQHF	TGTGCCAGCAGCTTAAGCGGCCTTAGCAATCAGCCCCAGCATTTT
TRBJ2-7	.	TRBV4-3	TRBD1	CASSQAPGQGTYEQYF	TGCGCCAGCAGCCAAGCCCCGGGACAGGGGACCTACGAGCAGTACTTC
TRBJ1-5	many	TRBV19	.	CASSPLQGSQPQHF	TGTGCCAGTAGTCCCCTTCAGGGAAGTCAGCCCCAGCATTTT